This T cell receptor beta chain emerged from a study of T cells in Graves' hyperthyroidism and ophthalmopathy. Amplification targeted TCR beta CDR3 regions from RNA transcripts. When the TCR CDR3 underwent first-round RT-PCR, the HTBI primer set was used. TCRdb re-called the multiplex PCR reads through MiXCR, storing one row per CDR3 protein. The sample lists roughly 300,000 distinct CDR3 sequences, over 15% occurring once. In its sample, this clonotype was seen many times. Its antigen is still unknown. The CDR3 is 14 amino acids. Germline CDR1 SEHNR, CDR2 FQNEAQ (reference sequence). Trimming left V 2 bases short and J 2 bases short, with 9 bases between. Hyperthyroidism was newly diagnosed in patients aged 18 to 65 (duration under 2 months). Investigators excluded patients with uncontrolled infection, other autoimmune disease, pregnancy or lactation. Study-wide results and limits: Expanded thyroid clonotypes (above 0.001) were mostly also found in blood. Researchers report that a 13 V-J model separated ophthalmopathy from stable hyperthyroidism.

The J gene is TRBJ1-2, the V gene TRBV7-9, with D tentatively TRBD1 (6 bases). The sequencing sample was made of blood. This receptor was obtained from a woman between 50 and 59 years old with Graves' hyperthyroidism. The CDR3 DNA follows: TGTGCCAGCAGCTTACCGGGGGCGAACTATGGCTACACCTTC. Amino acid sequence: CASSLPGANYGYTF. The full variable domain, rest sourced from reference TRBV7-9 and TRBJ1-2, is DTGVSQNPRHKITKRGQNVTFRCDPISEHNRLYWYRQTLGQGPEFLTYFQNEAQLEKSRLLSDRFSAERPKGSFSTLEIQRTEQGDSAMYLCASSLPGANYGYTFGSGTRLTVV.